These 9 T cell receptor beta chains were all obtained from the same sample, sequenced in a study of blood T cells in healthy people across ages. Alongside a J-beta primer mix, a sample-barcoded 5' primer served in a second PCR lasting about 7 to 12 cycles. Using its own MiXCR run on the 5' RACE reads, TCRdb lists one record per CDR3 protein. Of some 1.5 million distinct CDR3 sequences in the sample, 40% to 45% were seen once. Sequencing was done on a sample of blood. The receptor set was obtained from a woman aged 18-30 years in good health.

This sequence joins TRBV28 and TRBJ2-3; D gene uncertain. CDR3 size: 13 residues. The V gene's germline CDR1 is MDHEN and CDR2 SYDVKM. Trimming took off 2 bases at V and 6 bases at J, with 9 bases between the two ends. The chain's CDR3 is CASSLVFGDTQYF. CDR3 bases: TGTGCCAGCAGTTTAGTATTCGGGGATACGCAGTATTTT.

The chain employs TRBV30 and TRBJ1-2, with 9 positions matching TRBD1. This CDR3 is built from 14 residues. Germline CDR1 reads GTSNPN; CDR2 reads SVGIG (reference sequence). With V trimmed by 0 bases and J by 4 bases, 3 bases remained unmatched. The CDR3 here is CAWSVEGQGYGYTF. Written as DNA, the CDR3 is TGTGCCTGGAGTGTAGAGGGACAGGGCTATGGCTACACCTTC.

The chain is built from TRBV5-1 and TRBJ2-7; D remains unclear. Gene TRBJ2-5 matches the end of the DNA better, so the J call may be wrong. Germline V CDR1 and CDR2: SGHRS, YFSETQ. The CDR3 spans 12 residues. CDR3 sequence (DNA): TGCGCCAGCATCTTTGGAAGAGAGACCCAGTACTTC. As protein: CASIFGRETQYF.

Concerning this clonotype: A read error may explain this, as a much larger clone is one base away. The DNA for the CDR3 is TGCGGCGTTCACGGGACATTTTCCACAGGGACGCAGTATTTT. Residues: CGVHGTFSTGTQYF. The chain carries TRBV29-1 and TRBJ2-3, with D perhaps TRBD1 (6 bases). CDR3 length: 14 residues. From germline, CDR1 is SQVTM and CDR2 ANQGSEA.

This clonotype was detected a few times. The genes are TRBV15 and TRBJ2-6, with D maybe TRBD2 (5 bases). From germline, CDR1 is LNHNV and CDR2 YYDKDF (reference sequence). CDR3 length: 16 amino acids. V dropped 0 bases and J dropped 0 bases, with 6 bases sitting between them. The CDR3 coding sequence is TGTGCCACCAGCAGAGATGGGAGCTCTGGGGCCAACGTCCTGACTTTC. This translates into CATSRDGSSGANVLTF.

The V call is TRBV28, the J call TRBJ2-7; no reliable D call. V was pared by 8 bases and J by 2 bases, with 13 bases between. The V gene's germline CDR1 is MDHEN and CDR2 SYDVKM. The length of the CDR3 is 13 residues. CDR3 amino acids: CASAALVAYEQYF. CDR3 sequence (DNA): TGTGCCAGCGCGGCATTAGTTGCCTACGAGCAGTACTTC.

The chain couples TRBV7-2 to TRBJ1-4; D is unresolved. The CDR3 covers 14 residues. Looked up from germline, CDR1 is SGHTA and CDR2 is FQGNSA. V shed 1 base and J shed 7 bases, with 10 bases lying between them. Here the CDR3 reads CASSLDGGPEKLFF. The CDR3 DNA is TGTGCCAGCAGCTTAGACGGCGGACCTGAAAAACTGTTTTTT. The whole variable domain, remainder taken from reference TRBV7-2 and TRBJ1-4, is GAGVSQSPSNKVTEKGKDVELRCDPISGHTALYWYRQSLGQGLEFLIYFQGNSAPDKSGLPSDRFSAERTGGSVSTLTIQRTQQEDSAVYLCASSLDGGPEKLFFGSGTQLSVL.

The CDR3 bases are TGTGCCAGCAGTGAGGTGGGGATCTACGAGCAGTTCTTC. Translating it yields CASSEVGIYEQFF. This chain connects TRBV25-1 to TRBJ2-1; D not resolved. Germline CDR1 is MGHDK and CDR2 is SYGVNS. The CDR3 length is 13 residues. Deletions cut 3 bases from V and 10 bases from J, with 13 bases between.

The sample holds a few counts of this clonotype. The rearrangement joins TRBV20-1 to TRBJ2-7; 9 nucleotides match TRBD2. The length of the CDR3 is 15 residues. Germline CDR1 and CDR2: DFQATT and SNEGSKA (reference sequence). After removal of 3 bases from V and 7 bases from J, the junction contained 13 bases not matched to a gene. The CDR3, as DNA: TGCAGTGCTAGTGATAGCGGGAGTTCCTACAATGAGCAGTACTTC. Translated, it gives CSASDSGSSYNEQYF.